This is a list of T cell receptor beta chains from one sample in a study of molecular identifiers for immune sequencing clone quantification. TCRdb recomputed calls from the PCR reads with MiXCR, one row per CDR3 protein. The sample has about 640,000 distinct CDR3 sequences, 15% to 20% seen once. The sequenced material came from naive CD8+ T cells from blood, with Jurkat cell RNA spiked in. The source is a human donor in good health. Some libraries in this study had Jurkat cell RNA spiked in. The CDR3 runs from the conserved cysteine through the conserved F or W. Each record gives: J gene, clone size, D gene, V gene, CDR3 DNA, CDR3 protein. The D gene is left open where the match is weak. The listing skips clone size in some rows; elsewhere it reads once, few, many or a size class.

TRBJ1-1 | many | - | TRBV6-2/TRBV6-3 | TGTGCCAGCAGTTGGACCACGGGCACTGAAGCTTTCTTT | CASSWTTGTEAFF
TRBJ2-5 | many | TRBD2 | TRBV29-1 | TGCAGCGTTGAAGGGAATCTAGCGGGAGCGGCGGGGGAGACCCAGTACTTC | CSVEGNLAGAAGETQYF
TRBJ1-2 | few | - | TRBV4-1 | TGCGCCAGCAGCAGAGATCGGGGGGGGGACTATGGCTACACCTTC | CASSRDRGGDYGYTF
TRBJ2-1 | - | TRBD2 | TRBV4-1 | TGCGCCAGCAGCCAAGGATTGTCGGGGGGTTACAATGAGCAGTTCTTC | CASSQGLSGGYNEQFF
TRBJ2-1 | few | - | TRBV14 | TGTGCCAGCAGCCAAGACTTACCAGGGTACTACAATGAGCAGTTCTTC | CASSQDLPGYYNEQFF
TRBJ2-7 | - | TRBD2 | TRBV6-2/TRBV6-3 | TGTGCCAGCAGTGGACTAGCGGAGACCTCCTACGAGCAGTACTTC | CASSGLAETSYEQYF
TRBJ2-1 | few | - | TRBV5-5 | TGTGCCAGCAGCTTGGGTCCCAGCCCCTCCTACAATGAGCAGTTCTTC | CASSLGPSPSYNEQFF
TRBJ2-5 | many | - | TRBV19 | TGTGCCAGGCACGGACACTTGAGACAAGAGACCCAGTACTTC | CARHGHLRQETQYF
TRBJ2-7 | few | TRBD2 | TRBV7-9 | TGTGCCAGCAGCTTAGGGTTAGCGGGGGGCCCCACATCCTACGAGCAGTACTTC | CASSLGLAGGPTSYEQYF
TRBJ1-4 | - | TRBD1 | TRBV6-5 | TGTGCCAGCAGCCACGACAGGGGATTTGCTAATGAAAAACTGTTTTTT | CASSHDRGFANEKLFF
TRBJ2-6 | many | - | TRBV9 | TGTGCCAGCAGCGAGCCCCGGGACCCTCCCGACTCTGGGGCCAACGTCCTGACTTTC | CASSEPRDPPDSGANVLTF
TRBJ2-7 | many | - | TRBV3-1 | TGTGCCAGCAGCCAAGATTCGAAGGGCTACTACGAGCAGTACTTC | CASSQDSKGYYEQYF
TRBJ1-2 | many | TRBD1 | TRBV12-3/TRBV12-4 | TGTGCCAGCAGTTTGACAGGGGGCGCAGAAGGCTACACCTTC | CASSLTGGAEGYTF
TRBJ1-5 | many | - | TRBV23-1 | TGCGCCAGCAGTCAATTGTGGCCAGGCTGGAATCAGCCCCAGCATTTT | CASSQLWPGWNQPQHF
TRBJ1-4 | many | - | TRBV6-2/TRBV6-3 | TGTGCCAGCAGCCCCTCCGGGACATCTGGTGAAAAACTGTTTTTT | CASSPSGTSGEKLFF
TRBJ2-5 | many | - | TRBV29-1 | TGCAGCGTTGATAGTCGGGACGGGGTTTTTCAAGAGACCCAGTACTTC | CSVDSRDGVFQETQYF
TRBJ1-6 | - | - | TRBV2 | TGTGCCAGCAGAAGGATCGGGGGGGGGGCGTATAATTCACCCCTCCACTTT | CASRRIGGGAYNSPLHF
TRBJ2-6 | many | - | TRBV27 | TGTGCCAGCAGAGAGGTTGGGGCCAACGTCCTGACTTTC | CASREVGANVLTF
TRBJ2-2 | - | - | TRBV19 | TGTGCCAGTAGTATATATGGGGTAGAGCTGTTTTTT | CASSIYGVELFF
TRBJ1-1 | many | - | TRBV5-1 | TGCGCCAGCAGCACCGGACGAGGCACTGAAGCTTTCTTT | CASSTGRGTEAFF
TRBJ2-1 | many | - | TRBV20-1 | TGCAGTGCTCCCGGGACGGATTCCTACAATGAGCAGTTCTTC | CSAPGTDSYNEQFF
TRBJ2-1 | many | - | TRBV4-1 | TGCGCCAGCAGCCAAGACAGGGTCGGTGAGCAGTTCTTC | CASSQDRVGEQFF
TRBJ2-2 | many | - | TRBV4-1 | TGCGCCAGCAGCCAGAGTGGGGGACGGAACACCGGGGAGCTGTTTTTT | CASSQSGGRNTGELFF
TRBJ2-2 | - | - | TRBV29-1 | TGCAGCGTTGAAGGGGCGCGAGAGCTGTTTTTT | CSVEGARELFF
TRBJ1-1 | - | - | TRBV6-2/TRBV6-3 | TGTGCCAGCAGTTACCGAAGGCCGACTGAAGCTTTCTTT | CASSYRRPTEAFF
TRBJ1-3 | - | - | TRBV13 | TGTGCCAGCAGTTTAGGGGTCCCAACCTACTTCTCTGGAAACACCATATATTTT | CASSLGVPTYFSGNTIYF
TRBJ2-7 | many | - | TRBV27 | TGTGCCAGCCTTAGGATGGGCGAGCAGTACTTC | CASLRMGEQYF
TRBJ2-3 | many | - | TRBV24-1 | TGTGCCACCAGTGCCTTTGACAGACTAGATACGCAGTATTTT | CATSAFDRLDTQYF